This TCR beta chain was captured by sequencing in a study of molecular identifiers for immune sequencing clone quantification. Study-level findings and limits: More than 97% of effector molecules, versus under 1% of naive-cell molecules, belonged to clones above 20 RNA copies.

The length of the CDR3 is 14 residues. Germline assignment: CDR1 SQVTM and CDR2 ANQGSEA. Remarks on this clonotype: Its specificity is not known. A much larger clone sits a single nucleotide away, making a read error possible.

Preparation of the bulk TCR libraries relied on previously described methods and listed TCR primers. TCRdb independently ran MiXCR on the PCR reads; one entry per CDR3 protein. In the table there are around 320,000 distinct CDR3 sequences, roughly a quarter of which are singletons. Sequenced sample: naive CD8+ T cells from blood, with Jurkat cell RNA spiked in. This sample's subset: FACS-sorted CD8+CD4-CCR7+CD45RA+ naive T cells. This rearrangement joins TRBV29-1 to TRBJ1-1; 7 bases line up with TRBD1. This TCR was sampled from a human donor in good health. Some libraries in this study had Jurkat cell RNA spiked in. The CDR3 DNA reads TGCAGCGTTGAAGATCGGGAGACAGGGCCTGAAACTTTCTTT. It yields the protein CSVEDRETGPETFF. The variable domain in full, completed from reference TRBV29-1 and TRBJ1-1, reads SAVISQKPSRDICQRGTSLTIQCQVDSQVTMMFWYRQQPGQSLTLIATANQGSEATYESGFVIDKFPISRPNLTFSTLTVSNMSPEDSSIYLCSVEDRETGPETFFGQGTRLTVV.